The TCR beta chain under discussion was sequenced for a study of CD8 T cells in cerebrospinal fluid in Alzheimer's disease. General observations from the study: The authors cautioned that cerebrospinal fluid EBV-specific TCRs do not prove EBV causes Alzheimer's.

By frequency, this clonotype is medium-sized. The target antigen is unknown. This CDR3 region has 14 residues. CDR1 and CDR2 from the germline V gene are SGHRS and YFSETQ. TCRdb reworked the 10x single-cell sequencing reads into one entry per CDR3 protein, no DNA. The sample table sets out about 690 distinct CDR3 sequences. The chain joins TRBV5-1 to TRBJ2-2; TCRdb's D gene call, TRBD1, goes unchecked for lack of DNA. This receptor was identified in a human donor in good health. The sequenced material came from cerebrospinal fluid. The CDR3 sequence is CASSAGTGVRELFF.